Sequencing of this T cell receptor (beta chain) was carried out in a study of early T cells in non-severe SARS-CoV-2 infection. Study conclusions and caveats: Comparison of clonotypes with VDJdb favored anti-spike CD8 responses while missing private and CD4 specificities.

This clonotype was seen a handful of times. The antigen remains unidentified. Trimming cost V 4 bases and J 4 bases, with 11 bases left between them. This CDR3 spans 13 amino acids. Germline-derived CDR1 and CDR2 are LGHDT and YNNKEL (reference sequence). As part of library construction, unique molecular identifiers were attached to individual cDNA molecules. TCRdb analysed the 5' RACE reads with MiXCR anew, one entry per CDR3 protein. The repertoire holds around 23,000 distinct CDR3 sequences, roughly 4% seen once, with around 20% in the top ten. This TCR was sampled from an adult who was a healthcare worker with PCR-confirmed SARS-CoV-2 infection or an uninfected control (not recorded which). The chain is built from TRBV3-1 and TRBJ2-7; maybe TRBD2 (5 bases). The specimen sequenced was whole blood. DNA of the CDR3: TGTGCCAGCAGCCTGCGGGCAAATTACGAGCAGTACTTC. It codes for CASSLRANYEQYF.